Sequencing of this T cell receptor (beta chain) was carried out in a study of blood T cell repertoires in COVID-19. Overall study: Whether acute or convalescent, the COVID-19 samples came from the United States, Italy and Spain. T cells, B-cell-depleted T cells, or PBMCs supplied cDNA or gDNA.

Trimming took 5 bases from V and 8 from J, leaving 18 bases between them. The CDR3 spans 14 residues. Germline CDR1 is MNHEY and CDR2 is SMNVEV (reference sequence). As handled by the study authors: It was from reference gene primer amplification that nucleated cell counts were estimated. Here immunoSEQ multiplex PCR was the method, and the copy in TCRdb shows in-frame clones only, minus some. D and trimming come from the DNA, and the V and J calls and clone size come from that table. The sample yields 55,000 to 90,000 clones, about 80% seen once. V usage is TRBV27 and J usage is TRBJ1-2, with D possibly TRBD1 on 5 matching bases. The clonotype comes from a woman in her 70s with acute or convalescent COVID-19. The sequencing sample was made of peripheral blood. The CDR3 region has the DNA TGTGCCAGCAGTCCCCAGGGAGGACCGGGCGGCTACACCTTC. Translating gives CASSPQGGPGGYTF.